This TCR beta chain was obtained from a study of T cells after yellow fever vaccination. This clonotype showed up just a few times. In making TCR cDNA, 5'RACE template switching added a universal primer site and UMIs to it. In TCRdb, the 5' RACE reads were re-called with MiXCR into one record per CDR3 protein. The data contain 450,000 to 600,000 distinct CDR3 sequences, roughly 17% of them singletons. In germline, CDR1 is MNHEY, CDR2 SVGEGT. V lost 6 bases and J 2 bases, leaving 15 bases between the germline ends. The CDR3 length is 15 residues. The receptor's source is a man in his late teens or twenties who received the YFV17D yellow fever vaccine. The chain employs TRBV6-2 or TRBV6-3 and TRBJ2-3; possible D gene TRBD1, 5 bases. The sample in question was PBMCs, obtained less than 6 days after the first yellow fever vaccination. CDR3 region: CASRDPGRATDTQYF. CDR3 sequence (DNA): TGTGCCAGCAGGGACCCGGGCAGGGCCACAGATACGCAGTATTTT.